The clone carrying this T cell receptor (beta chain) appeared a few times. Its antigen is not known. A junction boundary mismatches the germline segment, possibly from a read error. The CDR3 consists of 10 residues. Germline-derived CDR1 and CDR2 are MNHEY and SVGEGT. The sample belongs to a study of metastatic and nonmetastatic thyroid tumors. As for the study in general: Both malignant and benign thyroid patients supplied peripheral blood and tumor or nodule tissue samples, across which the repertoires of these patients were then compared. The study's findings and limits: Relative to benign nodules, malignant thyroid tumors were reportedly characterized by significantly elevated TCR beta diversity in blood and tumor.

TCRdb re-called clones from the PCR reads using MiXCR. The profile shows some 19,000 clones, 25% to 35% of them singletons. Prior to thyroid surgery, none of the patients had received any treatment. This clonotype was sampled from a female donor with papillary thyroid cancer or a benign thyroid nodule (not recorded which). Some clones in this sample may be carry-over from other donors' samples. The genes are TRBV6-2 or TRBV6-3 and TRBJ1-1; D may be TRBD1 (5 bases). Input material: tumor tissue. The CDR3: CSSTSGQAFF. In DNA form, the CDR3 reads TGTTCCAGCACGTCGGGGCAAGCTTTCTTT.